The entry below gives a single T cell receptor (beta chain) sequence along with its context. This specimen belongs to a study of blood T cell repertoires in COVID-19. V shed 9 bases and J shed 2 bases, with 15 bases lying between them. Germline CDR1 is LNHDA and CDR2 is SQIVND (reference sequence). CDR3 length: 14 residues. Sequenced by immunoSEQ multiplex PCR; TCRdb stores in-frame clones only, minus some. The sample lists 250,000 or so clones, about 87% seen once, with about 4% in the top ten. Individuals drawn from 24 US areas were roughly 18 to 95 years old. Sequenced: PBMCs or T cells enriched from blood (not recorded which). The sequence derives from a woman aged 30 to 39 who had been exposed to COVID-19. This chain joins TRBV19 and TRBJ2-3, with a possible D match to TRBD2 (6 bases). This chain's CDR3 is CASRVAVHTDTQYF. CDR3 bases: TGTGCCAGCAGGGTAGCGGTCCACACAGATACGCAGTATTTT. Supplemented by reference TRBV19 and TRBJ2-3, the full variable domain reads DGGITQSPKYLFRKEGQNVTLSCEQNLNHDAMYWYRQDPGQGLRLIYYSQIVNDFQKGDIAEGYSVSREKKESFPLTVTSAQKNPTAFYLCASRVAVHTDTQYFGPGTRLTVL.